The rows below give T cell receptor beta chains drawn from one sample of a study of cytomegalovirus exposure and HLA in healthy donors. Assay used: immunoSEQ multiplex PCR; TCRdb lists only in-frame clones, some missing. Of some 98,000 clones listed, approximately 77% are singletons. The sample consisted of PBMCs. These receptors came from a human donor in good health. The CDR3 runs from the conserved cysteine through the conserved F or W. A D gene is named only where the DNA matches it firmly. Only part of the rows carry a size: once, few, many, or a class if the clone is expanded.

CASSPNRVGNTIYF,TGTGCCAGCAGCCCTAACAGGGTTGGAAACACCATATATTTT,TRBV5-6,-,-,TRBJ1-3
CASSLGQNTEAFF,TGTGCCAGCAGCTTAGGGCAGAACACTGAAGCTTTCTTT,TRBV7-3,-,-,TRBJ1-1
CASSVAGINSPLHF,TGTGCCAGCAGTGTGGCAGGAATTAATTCACCCCTCCACTTT,TRBV6-4,-,-,TRBJ1-6
CASSWGVGLAGNTIYF,TGTGCCAGCAGCTGGGGGGTAGGCCTTGCCGGAAACACCATATATTTT,TRBV5-5,-,-,TRBJ1-3
CASSPQSGTGGAKNIQYF,TGTGCCAGCTCACCGCAATCCGGGACAGGGGGCGCGAAAAACATTCAGTACTTC,TRBV18,TRBD1,-,TRBJ2-4
CASSFGELLAKNIQYF,TGTGCCAGCAGCTTTGGTGAACTCCTAGCCAAAAACATTCAGTACTTC,TRBV7-9,-,-,TRBJ2-4
CASSAPQGAGETQYF,TGTGCCAGCAGCGCACCCCAGGGGGCGGGAGAGACCCAGTACTTC,TRBV2,TRBD1,-,TRBJ2-5
CASSSLPSGVVAKNIQYF,TGCGCCAGCAGCTCGCTCCCCTCGGGGGTAGTAGCCAAAAACATTCAGTACTTC,TRBV5-1,-,-,TRBJ2-4
CASSEVGGAALEQYF,TGTGCCAGCAGTGAAGTAGGGGGAGCCGCTCTCGAGCAGTACTTC,TRBV2,-,-,TRBJ2-7
CASSPSLAASTDTQYF,TGTGCCAGCAGCCCATCACTAGCGGCTAGCACAGATACGCAGTATTTT,TRBV7-2,TRBD2,-,TRBJ2-3
CATSRGQLGAGQPQHF,TGTGCCACCAGCAGGGGGCAGTTGGGCGCAGGTCAGCCCCAGCATTTT,TRBV15,-,-,TRBJ1-5
CASSWREDTDTQYF,TGTGCCAGCAGTTGGAGGGAGGACACAGATACGCAGTATTTT,TRBV27,-,-,TRBJ2-3
CASSEAAPEETQYF,TGCGCCAGCAGTGAAGCGGCCCCGGAAGAGACCCAGTACTTC,TRBV10-2,-,-,TRBJ2-5
CASSLPGQGAKGYTF,TGCGCCAGCAGCTTGCCCGGACAGGGGGCGAAAGGCTACACCTTC,TRBV5-1,TRBD1,-,TRBJ1-2
CASSPMDRSYGYTF,TGTGCCAGCAGCCCGATGGACAGAAGCTATGGCTACACCTTC,TRBV5-4,-,-,TRBJ1-2
CASTRLGLAGVRNTGELFF,TGTGCCAGCACCAGATTGGGACTAGCGGGAGTAAGGAACACCGGGGAGCTGTTTTTT,TRBV2,TRBD2,-,TRBJ2-2
CASAKREGVDEQFF,TGTGCCAGCGCGAAGCGGGAGGGTGTCGATGAGCAGTTCTTC,TRBV6-5,TRBD2,-,TRBJ2-1
CASSEPIQGTSYEQYF,TGTGCCAGCAGTGAACCCATACAGGGAACCTCCTACGAGCAGTACTTC,TRBV2,-,-,TRBJ2-7
CASSQNPRGSEQYF,TGCGCCAGCAGCCAAAACCCCAGGGGAAGCGAGCAGTACTTC,TRBV4-3,-,-,TRBJ2-7
CASSPAGAPNNEQFF,TGTGCCAGCAGCCCGGCGGGAGCCCCTAACAATGAGCAGTTCTTC,TRBV6-4,TRBD2,-,TRBJ2-1
CASRSGGRGGELFF,TGCGCCAGCAGAAGCGGGGGGAGGGGCGGGGAGCTGTTTTTT,TRBV10-2,TRBD2,-,TRBJ2-2
CASREQDYGYTF,TGTGCCAGCAGAGAGCAAGACTATGGCTACACCTTC,TRBV6-5,-,few,TRBJ1-2
CASRQVNEKLFF,TGTGCCAGCAGGCAGGTTAATGAAAAACTGTTTTTT,TRBV25-1,-,-,TRBJ1-4
CSVEWGGSTDTQYF,TGCAGCGTTGAATGGGGAGGATCCACAGATACGCAGTATTTT,TRBV29-1,-,-,TRBJ2-3
CASSLSGTSGKQETQYF,TGTGCCAGCAGTTTATCAGGGACTAGCGGGAAACAAGAGACCCAGTACTTC,TRBV27,TRBD2,-,TRBJ2-5
CSVPQGTDTQYF,TGCAGCGTACCACAGGGTACAGATACGCAGTATTTT,TRBV29-1,-,-,TRBJ2-3
CATRLGQGMGNEQFF,TGTGCCACCCGCCTGGGACAGGGGATGGGGAATGAGCAGTTCTTC,TRBV19,TRBD1,-,TRBJ2-1
CASSIIETQYF,TGTGCCAGCAGTATCATAGAGACCCAGTACTTC,TRBV6-1,-,once,TRBJ2-5
CASSYLGQGTNYGYTF,TGTGCCAGCAGTTACCTCGGACAGGGGACTAACTATGGCTACACCTTC,TRBV6-6,TRBD1,-,TRBJ1-2
CASSLIRGEKLFF,TGTGCCAGCAGTCTAATACGGGGTGAAAAACTGTTTTTT,TRBV7-2,-,-,TRBJ1-4
CASSWGTSSAETQYF,TGTGCCAGCAGCTGGGGAACTAGTTCCGCCGAGACCCAGTACTTC,TRBV5-4,-,-,TRBJ2-5
CASSMGTGPFNQPQHF,TGTGCCAGTAGTATGGGCACAGGGCCCTTCAATCAGCCCCAGCATTTT,TRBV19,-,-,TRBJ1-5
CASSPDRLREAFF,TGTGCCAGCAGCCCTGACAGGCTCCGAGAAGCTTTCTTT,TRBV7-9,-,few,TRBJ1-1
CASSIRQGTAEAFF,TGTGCCAGTAGTATCAGACAGGGGACTGCTGAAGCTTTCTTT,TRBV19,TRBD1,-,TRBJ1-1
CSVEDRQGKADTQYF,TGCAGCGTTGAAGATCGGCAGGGGAAGGCAGATACGCAGTATTTT,TRBV29-1,-,-,TRBJ2-3
CASSLARAQQFF,TGTGCCAGCAGCTTAGCGCGGGCCCAGCAGTTCTTC,TRBV7-2,-,-,TRBJ2-1
CAWRGGTLVNSPLHF,TGTGCCTGGAGAGGCGGCACTCTGGTTAATTCACCCCTCCACTTT,TRBV30,-,-,TRBJ1-6
CASSEGDSGNTIYF,TGTGCCAGCAGTGAGGGAGACTCTGGAAACACCATATATTTT,TRBV2,-,-,TRBJ1-3
CASTLTYGGEKLFF,TGTGCCAGTACCCTGACCTACGGGGGGGAAAAACTGTTTTTT,TRBV19,-,-,TRBJ1-4
CASSQVQGASEAFF,TGCGCCAGCAGCCAAGTCCAAGGGGCTAGTGAAGCTTTCTTT,TRBV4-1,-,few,TRBJ1-1
CASSLRGTGGYIQYF,TGTGCCAGCAGCTTAAGGGGGACAGGGGGGTACATTCAGTACTTC,TRBV7-9,TRBD1,-,TRBJ2-4
CASSLGPGGSYEQYF,TGTGCTAGCAGCTTAGGTCCAGGGGGCTCCTACGAGCAGTACTTC,TRBV7-7,TRBD1,-,TRBJ2-7
CASSPRQMNTEAFF,TGTGCCAGCAGCCCCCGACAAATGAACACTGAAGCTTTCTTT,TRBV9,-,once,TRBJ1-1
CASSLSTRSGELFF,TGTGCCAGTAGTCTTAGCACGCGGTCCGGGGAGCTGTTTTTT,TRBV19,-,-,TRBJ2-2
CASSISYGRGGFINYGYTF,TGTGCCAGTAGTATATCCTACGGACGAGGGGGATTTATTAACTATGGCTACACCTTC,TRBV19,-,-,TRBJ1-2
CASSSFGGLATETQYF,TGTGCCAGCAGCTCCTTCGGAGGGCTAGCGACAGAGACCCAGTACTTC,TRBV5-6,-,-,TRBJ2-5
CASSSRRSGGAYNEQFF,TGTGCCAGCAGCTCTCGCCGTTCCGGAGGGGCCTACAATGAGCAGTTCTTC,TRBV7-3,-,-,TRBJ2-1